This TCR beta chain was sequenced during a study of early stage breast cancer tumors. The study's findings and limits: Most shared enriched TCRB sequences were commonly generated ones. Comparing each tissue with blood distinguished tumor from normal in 14 of 16 patients. Unsorted bulk genomic DNA sequencing lacked pairing and functional marker data.

This clone is medium-sized within its sample. Antigen: not known. The data were produced by immunoSEQ multiplex PCR, yet TCRdb's version contains in-frame clones alone and is incomplete. This repertoire shows some 58,000 clones, about three quarters found once; its top ten account for 3.4%. Trimming removed 2 bases from V and 4 bases from J, with 11 bases in between. The V gene's germline CDR1 is SQVTM and CDR2 ANQGSEA. The CDR3 spans 13 residues. This sequence joins TRBV29-1 and TRBJ1-1; tentatively, D is TRBD1 (5 bases). The clonotype originates from a person in their thirties with breast cancer. Sequencing was done on a sample of blood. The CDR3 is CSVESFGGTEAFF. CDR3 DNA: TGCAGCGTTGAATCTTTTGGGGGCACTGAAGCTTTCTTT. The full variable domain, rest sourced from reference TRBV29-1 and TRBJ1-1, is SAVISQKPSRDICQRGTSLTIQCQVDSQVTMMFWYRQQPGQSLTLIATANQGSEATYESGFVIDKFPISRPNLTFSTLTVSNMSPEDSSIYLCSVESFGGTEAFFGQGTRLTVV.